The TCR beta chain under discussion was sequenced for a study of blood T cell repertoires in COVID-19. About the research overall: Specimens from acute and convalescent COVID-19 originated in the United States, Italy and Spain.

Libraries were prepared by immunoSEQ multiplex PCR; TCRdb keeps only in-frame clonotypes and omits some of them. The repertoire holds approximately 450,000 clones, roughly nine tenths seen once, with roughly 1.1% in the top ten. The CDR3 has 13 residues. V dropped 5 bases and J dropped 4; count of bases not matched to a gene: 3. Donors in Cohort 3 who had recovered were those with two negative PCRs, healthcare professional clearance, or resolution of their symptoms. Input material: PBMCs or T cells enriched from blood (not recorded which). The sequence derives from a man between 25 and 39 years old who had recovered from COVID-19. J is TRBJ1-2 and V is TRBV12-3 or TRBV12-4, with 8 bases that match TRBD1. The CDR3 nucleotides read TGTGCCAGCAGTGGACAGGGAACCTATGGCTACACCTTC. This codes for CASSGQGTYGYTF.